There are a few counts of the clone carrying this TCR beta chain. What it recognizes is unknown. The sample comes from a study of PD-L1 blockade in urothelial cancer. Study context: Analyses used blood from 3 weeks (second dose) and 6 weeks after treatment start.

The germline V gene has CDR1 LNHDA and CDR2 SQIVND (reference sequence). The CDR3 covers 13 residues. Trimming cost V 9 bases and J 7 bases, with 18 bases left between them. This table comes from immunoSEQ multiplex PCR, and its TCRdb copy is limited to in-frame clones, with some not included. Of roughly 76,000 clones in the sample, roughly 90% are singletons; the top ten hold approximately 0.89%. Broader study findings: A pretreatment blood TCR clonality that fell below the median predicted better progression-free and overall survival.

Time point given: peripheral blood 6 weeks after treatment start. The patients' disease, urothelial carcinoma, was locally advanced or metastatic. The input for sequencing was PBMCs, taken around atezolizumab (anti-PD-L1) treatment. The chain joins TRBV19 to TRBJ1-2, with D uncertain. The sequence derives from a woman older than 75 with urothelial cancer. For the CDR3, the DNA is TGTGCCAGCGGAACTAGAGGGAGTAGTGGCTACACCTTC. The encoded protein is CASGTRGSSGYTF.